The entry below gives a single TCR beta chain sequence along with its context. Germline loops: CDR1 MDHEN, CDR2 SYDVKM. CDR3 length equals 14 residues. Trimming stripped 10 bases from V and 3 bases from J, with 16 bases between. The record originates from a study of blood T cell repertoires in COVID-19. The data were produced by immunoSEQ multiplex PCR, yet TCRdb's version contains in-frame clones alone and is incomplete. The table includes approximately 300,000 clones, approximately 92% detected once. The sequence was obtained from a young woman who had recovered from COVID-19. The sequencing input was PBMCs or T cells enriched from blood (not recorded which). This chain connects TRBV28 to TRBJ1-3; TRBD1 is a possible D gene (5 bases). The CDR3 DNA reads as TGTGCCACCTCGGGGGAATATAGTGGAAACACCATATATTTT. This encodes CATSGEYSGNTIYF.